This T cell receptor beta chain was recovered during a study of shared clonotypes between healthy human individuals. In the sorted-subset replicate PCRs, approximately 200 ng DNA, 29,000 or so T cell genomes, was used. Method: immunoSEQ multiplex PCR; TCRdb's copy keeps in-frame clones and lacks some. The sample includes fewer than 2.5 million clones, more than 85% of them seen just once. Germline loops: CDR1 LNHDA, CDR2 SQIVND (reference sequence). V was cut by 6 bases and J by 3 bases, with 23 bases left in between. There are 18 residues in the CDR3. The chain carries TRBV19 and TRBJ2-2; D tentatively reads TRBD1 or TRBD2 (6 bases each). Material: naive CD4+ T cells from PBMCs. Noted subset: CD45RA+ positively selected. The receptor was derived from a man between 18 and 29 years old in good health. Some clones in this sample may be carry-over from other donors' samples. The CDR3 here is CASSPWPGDLGHTGELFF. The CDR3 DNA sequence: TGTGCCAGTAGCCCCTGGCCAGGGGACTTAGGGCACACCGGGGAGCTGTTTTTT. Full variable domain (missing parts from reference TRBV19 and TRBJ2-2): DGGITQSPKYLFRKEGQNVTLSCEQNLNHDAMYWYRQDPGQGLRLIYYSQIVNDFQKGDIAEGYSVSREKKESFPLTVTSAQKNPTAFYLCASSPWPGDLGHTGELFFGEGSRLTVL.